This T cell receptor (beta chain) was found in a study of blood T cell repertoires in COVID-19. Study-level background: Samples came from the United States, Italy and Spain, spanning acute and convalescent COVID-19. PBMCs, B-cell-depleted T cells, or T cells provided the cDNA or gDNA that made up the material.

Under the authors' procedure: Nucleated cell number was recorded as an estimate derived from reference gene primer amplification. TCRdb's table, derived via immunoSEQ multiplex PCR, lists solely in-frame clones and lacks some. V and J calls and clone size are given by that table; D and trimming were obtained from the DNA. The sample shows about 38,000 clones, 90% of them seen only once. The junction had 5 bases not matched to a gene; V was cut back by 7 bases and J by 6 bases. The CDR3 loop spans 13 amino acids. Source material: peripheral blood. This chain connects TRBV12-3 or TRBV12-4 to TRBJ2-7; 11 bases map to TRBD2. The clonotype originates from a man between 60 and 75 years old with active or convalescent COVID-19. The CDR3 nucleotides are TGTGCCAGCATGGGGCTAGCGGGGGGCGAGCAGTACTTC. Its translation is CASMGLAGGEQYF.